This TCR beta chain emerged from a study of shared clonotypes between healthy human individuals. The protocol was immunoSEQ multiplex PCR, while the TCRdb copy is restricted to in-frame clones and leaves out a portion. The table records approximately 2.5 million clones, approximately 90% of them present only once. The V and J ends lost 6 bases and 0 bases, in that order; junction bases with no gene match: 5. The CDR3 sequence is 14 residues long. CDR1 and CDR2 (germline): SGHKS, YYEKEE (reference sequence). The sequence was obtained from a young man in good health. The sequenced material came from naive CD4+ T cells sorted from blood. Subset here: CD45RA+ positively selected. V is TRBV5-5 and J is TRBJ1-1, with TRBD1 identical over 7 bases. The CDR3 here is CASTGQDMNTEAFF. CDR3 DNA sequence: TGTGCCAGCACCGGACAGGACATGAACACTGAAGCTTTCTTT.